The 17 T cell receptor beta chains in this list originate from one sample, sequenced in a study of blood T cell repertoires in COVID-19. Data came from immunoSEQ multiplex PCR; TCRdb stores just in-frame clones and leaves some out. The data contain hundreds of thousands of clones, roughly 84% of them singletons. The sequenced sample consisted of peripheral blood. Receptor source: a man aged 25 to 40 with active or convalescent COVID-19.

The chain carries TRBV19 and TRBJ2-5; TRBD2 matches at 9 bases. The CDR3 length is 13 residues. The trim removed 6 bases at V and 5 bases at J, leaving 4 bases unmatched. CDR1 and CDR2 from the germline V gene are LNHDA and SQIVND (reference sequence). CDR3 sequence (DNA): TGTGCCAGTAGCGGACTAGCGAGGGAGACCCAGTACTTC. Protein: CASSGLARETQYF.

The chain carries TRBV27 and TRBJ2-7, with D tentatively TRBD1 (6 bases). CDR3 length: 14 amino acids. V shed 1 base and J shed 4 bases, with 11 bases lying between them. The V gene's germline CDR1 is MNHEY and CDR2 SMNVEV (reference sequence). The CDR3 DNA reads TGTGCCAGCAGTTTATATGGGGGCGGTTACGAGCAGTACTTC. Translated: CASSLYGGGYEQYF.

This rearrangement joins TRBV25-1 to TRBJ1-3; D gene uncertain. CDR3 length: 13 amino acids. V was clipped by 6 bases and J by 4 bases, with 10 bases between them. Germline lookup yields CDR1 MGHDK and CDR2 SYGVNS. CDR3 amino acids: CASSELGGNTIYF. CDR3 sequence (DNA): TGTGCCAGCAGCGAGCTAGGAGGAAACACCATATATTTT.

The CDR3 sequence: CASSRTTSGTNNEQFF. CDR3 DNA sequence: TGTGCCAGCAGTCGAACCACTAGCGGGACCAACAATGAGCAGTTCTTC. V usage is TRBV6-6 and J usage is TRBJ2-1; TRBD2 matches 10 bases. The CDR3 is made up of 16 amino acids. The germline V gene has CDR1 MNHNY and CDR2 SVGAGI (reference sequence). V shed 5 bases, J shed 5 bases, and the junction held 9 bases outside the gene matches.

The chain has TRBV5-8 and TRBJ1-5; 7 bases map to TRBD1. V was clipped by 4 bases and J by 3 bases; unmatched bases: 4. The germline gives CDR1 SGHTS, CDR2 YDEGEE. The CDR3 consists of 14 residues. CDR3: CASSLQGINQPQHF. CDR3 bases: TGTGCCAGCAGCCTACAGGGGATCAATCAGCCCCAGCATTTT.

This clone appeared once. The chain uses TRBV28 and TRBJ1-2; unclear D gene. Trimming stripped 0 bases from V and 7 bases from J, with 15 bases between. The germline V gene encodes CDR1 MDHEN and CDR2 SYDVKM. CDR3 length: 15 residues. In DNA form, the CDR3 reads TGTGCCAGCAGTTTATGGGGTTCGGGGTTTGCTGGCTACACCTTC. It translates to CASSLWGSGFAGYTF.

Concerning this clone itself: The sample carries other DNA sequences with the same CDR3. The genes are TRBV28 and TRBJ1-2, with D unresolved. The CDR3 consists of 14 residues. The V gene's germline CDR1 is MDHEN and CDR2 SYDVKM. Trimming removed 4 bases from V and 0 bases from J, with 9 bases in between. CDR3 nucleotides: TGTGCCAGCAGTTCCGGAGGCGCTAACTATGGCTACACCTTC. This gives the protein CASSSGGANYGYTF.

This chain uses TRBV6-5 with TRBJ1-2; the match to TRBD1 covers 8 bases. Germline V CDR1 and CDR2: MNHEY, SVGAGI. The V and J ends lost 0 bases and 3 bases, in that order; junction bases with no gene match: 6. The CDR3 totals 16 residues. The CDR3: CASSYSNRGGYYGYTF. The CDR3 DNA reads TGTGCCAGCAGTTACTCGAACAGGGGGGGGTACTATGGCTACACCTTC.

The CDR3 protein is CASSESQNLNTGELFF. For the CDR3, the DNA is TGCGCCAGCAGTGAGAGTCAGAATCTCAACACCGGGGAGCTGTTTTTT. The chain is built from TRBV10-2 and TRBJ2-2; D remains unclear. From germline, CDR1 is WSHSY and CDR2 SAAADI. V lost 2 bases to trimming and J lost 2 bases, with 12 bases between them. The CDR3 runs 16 residues.

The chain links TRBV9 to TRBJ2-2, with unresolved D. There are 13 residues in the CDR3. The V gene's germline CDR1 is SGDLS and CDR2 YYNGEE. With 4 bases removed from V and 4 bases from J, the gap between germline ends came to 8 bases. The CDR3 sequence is CASSPLSTGELFF. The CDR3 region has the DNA TGTGCCAGCAGCCCCCTTTCCACCGGGGAGCTGTTTTTT.

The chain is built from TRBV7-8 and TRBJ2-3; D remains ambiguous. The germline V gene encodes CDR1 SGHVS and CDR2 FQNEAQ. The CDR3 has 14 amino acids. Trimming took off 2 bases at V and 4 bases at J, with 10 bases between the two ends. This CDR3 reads CASSLSGFSDTQYF. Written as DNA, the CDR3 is TGTGCCAGCAGCTTATCGGGTTTTTCAGATACGCAGTATTTT.

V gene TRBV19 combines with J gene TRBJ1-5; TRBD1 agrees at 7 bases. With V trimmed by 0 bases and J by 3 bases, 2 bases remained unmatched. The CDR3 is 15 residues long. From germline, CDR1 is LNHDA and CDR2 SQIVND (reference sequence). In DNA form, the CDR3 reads TGTGCCAGTAGTATAGACGACAGGGTCAATCAGCCCCAGCATTTT. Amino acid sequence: CASSIDDRVNQPQHF.

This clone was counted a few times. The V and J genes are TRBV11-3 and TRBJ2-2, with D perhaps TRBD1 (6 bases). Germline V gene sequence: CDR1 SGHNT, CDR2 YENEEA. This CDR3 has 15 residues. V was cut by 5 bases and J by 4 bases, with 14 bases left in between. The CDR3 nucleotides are TGTGCCAGCAGCCAAGACCACAGGGTCACCGGGGAGCTGTTTTTT. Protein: CASSQDHRVTGELFF.

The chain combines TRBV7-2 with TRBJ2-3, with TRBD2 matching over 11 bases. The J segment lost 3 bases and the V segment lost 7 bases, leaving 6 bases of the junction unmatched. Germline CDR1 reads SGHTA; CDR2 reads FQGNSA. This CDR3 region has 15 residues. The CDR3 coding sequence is TGTGCCAGCAAGGTCACTAGCGGGAGTACAGATACGCAGTATTTT. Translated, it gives CASKVTSGSTDTQYF.

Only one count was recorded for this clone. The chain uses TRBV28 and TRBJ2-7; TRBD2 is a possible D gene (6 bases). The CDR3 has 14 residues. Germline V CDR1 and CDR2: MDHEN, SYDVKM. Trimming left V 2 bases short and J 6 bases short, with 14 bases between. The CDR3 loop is CASSLVGTQSEQYF. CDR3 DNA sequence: TGTGCCAGCAGTTTAGTCGGGACTCAATCCGAGCAGTACTTC.

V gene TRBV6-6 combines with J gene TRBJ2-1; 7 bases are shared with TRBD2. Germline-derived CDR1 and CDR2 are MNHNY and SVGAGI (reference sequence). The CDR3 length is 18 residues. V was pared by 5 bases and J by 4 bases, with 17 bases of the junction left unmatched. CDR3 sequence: CASSPSLATGGDYNEQFF. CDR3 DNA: TGTGCCAGCAGTCCATCACTAGCGACTGGGGGTGATTACAATGAGCAGTTCTTC.

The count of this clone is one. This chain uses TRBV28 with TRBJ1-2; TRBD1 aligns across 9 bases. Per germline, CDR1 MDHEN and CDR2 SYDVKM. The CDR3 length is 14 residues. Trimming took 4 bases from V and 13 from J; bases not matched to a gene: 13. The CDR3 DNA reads TGTGCCAGCAGTTCAACCGGGACAGGGATATCATCCACCTTC. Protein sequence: CASSSTGTGISSTF.